These 30 T cell receptor beta chains share one sample of origin, sequenced in a study of T cells in Graves' hyperthyroidism and ophthalmopathy. Authors of the study amplified TCR beta CDR3 regions from RNA transcripts. RT-PCR in the first round (using the HTBI primer set) targeted the TCR CDR3. TCRdb processed the multiplex PCR reads anew with MiXCR; each CDR3 protein has one entry. The data show around 540,000 distinct CDR3 sequences, about 15% seen once. The source material was blood. The origin of the receptors is a woman in her twenties or thirties with Graves' ophthalmopathy.

The chain links TRBV24-1 to TRBJ2-5; D perhaps matches TRBD1 (6 bases). V lost 7 bases, J lost 3 bases, and 11 bases lay in between. Germline assignment: CDR1 KGHDR and CDR2 SFDVKD. The CDR3 loop spans 13 amino acids. In nucleotides, the CDR3 is TGTGCCACCAGGAAGGGGGTCAAAGAGACCCAGTACTTC. Translation: CATRKGVKETQYF.

This clonotype was counted once. V usage is TRBV12-3 or TRBV12-4 and J usage is TRBJ2-1; no clear D. Trimming took off 2 bases at V and 0 bases at J, with 11 bases between the two ends. The CDR3 loop spans 16 amino acids. CDR3 amino acids: CASSLFRMNSYNEQFF. As DNA, the CDR3 is TGTGCCAGCAGTTTATTTAGAATGAACTCCTACAATGAGCAGTTCTTC.

This rearrangement joins TRBV4-1 to TRBJ2-7; TRBD2 matches 9 bases. Germline V lookup: CDR1 MGHRA, CDR2 YSYEKL. The CDR3 contains 15 residues. V lost 6 bases and J lost 2; bases outside the gene matches: 8. CDR3 loop: CASRRLAGAAYEQYF. For the CDR3, the DNA is TGCGCCAGCAGACGATTAGCGGGAGCAGCCTACGAGCAGTACTTC.

This clonotype has a handful of counts. The DNA for the CDR3 is TGTGCCAGCACCTCCGGGACAGGGTTCTCCTACAATGAGCAGTTCTTC. It yields the protein CASTSGTGFSYNEQFF. The genes are TRBV25-1 and TRBJ2-1, with 9 bases that match TRBD1. Looked up from germline, CDR1 is MGHDK and CDR2 is SYGVNS. The J segment lost 0 bases and the V segment lost 7 bases, leaving 7 bases of the junction unmatched. The CDR3 contains 16 residues. The complete variable domain, with remaining parts taken from reference TRBV25-1 and TRBJ2-1, reads EADIYQTPRYLVIGTGKKITLECSQTMGHDKMYWYQQDPGMELHLIHYSYGVNSTEKGDLSSESTVSRIRTEHFPLTLESARPSHTSQYLCASTSGTGFSYNEQFFGPGTRLTVL.

The rearrangement links TRBV27 to TRBJ2-3, with 8 bases aligning to TRBD2. The germline V gene encodes CDR1 MNHEY and CDR2 SMNVEV (reference sequence). J was trimmed by 2 bases and V by 2 bases; bases with no gene match: 3. The CDR3 is made up of 15 amino acids. CDR3 in amino acids: CASSLIAGTTDTQYF. The CDR3, as DNA: TGTGCCAGCAGTTTAATAGCGGGGACCACAGATACGCAGTATTTT.

This clonotype was found many times. V gene TRBV28 combines with J gene TRBJ2-7; 8 bases fit TRBD1. Trimming at V came to 5 bases and at J to 4 bases, leaving 13 bases not matched to a gene. The V gene's germline CDR1 is MDHEN and CDR2 SYDVKM. The CDR3 covers 16 residues. CDR3 bases: TGTGCCAGCAGTCTTTATCCCGAGGACAGGGCTTACGAGCAGTACTTC. Encoded protein: CASSLYPEDRAYEQYF.

This sequence joins TRBV6-1 and TRBJ2-5; the match to TRBD1 covers 8 bases. Looked up from germline, CDR1 is MNHNS and CDR2 is SASEGT. V shed 4 bases and J 5 bases; nucleotides not matched to a gene: 6. CDR3 size: 14 residues. The CDR3 reads CASSAGGWGETQYF. CDR3 DNA: TGTGCCAGCAGTGCAGGGGGCTGGGGGGAGACCCAGTACTTC.

This clonotype has only a few counts. V usage is TRBV6-1 and J usage is TRBJ2-2, with 7 bases aligning to TRBD2. Germline CDR1 is MNHNS and CDR2 is SASEGT. Trimming took 10 bases from V and 0 from J; bases not matched to a gene: 14. The CDR3 runs to 17 residues. The CDR3 protein is CATADPPREANTGELFF. The CDR3 region has the DNA TGTGCCACGGCGGATCCCCCACGGGAGGCGAACACCGGGGAGCTGTTTTTT.

V gene TRBV28 combines with J gene TRBJ2-1; 8 nucleotides match TRBD2. The V and J ends lost 3 bases and 0 bases, in that order; junction bases with no gene match: 10. Germline V gene data show CDR1 as MDHEN and CDR2 as SYDVKM. The CDR3 covers 18 residues. CDR3: CASSFLTPTSDSYNEQFF. The CDR3 nucleotides read TGTGCCAGCAGTTTCCTGACCCCGACTAGCGACTCCTACAATGAGCAGTTCTTC.

In its sample, this clonotype was seen many times. CDR3 coding DNA: TGTGCCAGCAGCACCTGGACTAGCGGGAGGGATGAGCAGTTCTTC. It codes for CASSTWTSGRDEQFF. This chain uses TRBV6-1 with TRBJ2-1, with 15 bases identical to TRBD2. Germline lookup yields CDR1 MNHNS and CDR2 SASEGT. J was trimmed by 8 bases and V by 6 bases; bases with no gene match: 5. CDR3 length: 15 residues.

J is TRBJ2-2 and V is TRBV27, with a weak D call TRBD2 (5 bases). Trimming removed 0 bases at V and 5 bases at J, with 7 bases between. Germline values: CDR1 MNHEY, CDR2 SMNVEV (reference sequence). This CDR3 has 14 residues. The CDR3 DNA reads TGTGCCAGCAGTTTATCTAGACTAACCGGGGAGCTGTTTTTT. Translation: CASSLSRLTGELFF.

The chain employs TRBV28 and TRBJ2-1; 8 bases are shared with TRBD2. The CDR3 extends over 16 amino acids. Germline loops: CDR1 MDHEN, CDR2 SYDVKM. V shed 5 bases and J 3 bases; nucleotides not matched to a gene: 9. This CDR3 is CASSDSGGRFYNEQFF. The CDR3 nucleotides are TGTGCCAGCAGTGATTCGGGGGGGAGGTTCTACAATGAGCAGTTCTTC.

This chain connects TRBV20-1 to TRBJ2-7, with D unresolved. Per the germline V gene, CDR1 is DFQATT and CDR2 is SNEGSKA (reference sequence). CDR3 length: 13 residues. Between the trimmed V and J ends, which lost 4 bases and 5 bases, there was a span of 15 bases. The DNA of the CDR3 is TGCAGTGCTATGTTTACTCCTCTCCACGAGCAGTACTTC. This codes for CSAMFTPLHEQYF.

This clonotype was detected many times. The chain joins TRBV3-1 to TRBJ1-2; 8 nucleotides agree with TRBD1. CDR3 length: 15 residues. From germline, CDR1 is LGHDT and CDR2 YNNKEL (reference sequence). V trimming: 1 base; J trimming: 6 bases; junction bases outside the gene matches: 7. CDR3 DNA sequence: TGTGCCAGCAGCCAAGGGACAGGGAATTTAAATGGCTACACCTTC. It translates to CASSQGTGNLNGYTF.

This clonotype was detected many times. This chain connects TRBV6-1 to TRBJ2-7; a weak D match, TRBD2 (6 bases). Looked up from germline, CDR1 is MNHNS and CDR2 is SASEGT. Trimming took off 5 bases at V and 5 bases at J, with 10 bases between the two ends. The CDR3 runs 12 residues. CDR3 in DNA: TGTGCCAGCAGTAACGGAGGGGACGAGCAGTACTTC. Encoded protein: CASSNGGDEQYF.

The chain couples TRBV27 to TRBJ1-2; D is unresolved. From germline, CDR1 is MNHEY and CDR2 SMNVEV (reference sequence). The CDR3 consists of 13 residues. The V end was cut by 2 bases, the J end by 1 base, with 5 bases between. CDR3 amino acids: CASSLKVNYGYTF. Written as DNA, the CDR3 is TGTGCCAGCAGTTTAAAGGTTAACTATGGCTACACCTTC.

A note on this clonotype: A single base separates this from a much larger clone, so it may be a read error. The V call is TRBV2, the J call TRBJ1-1, with a possible D match to TRBD1 (5 bases). Between the trimmed V and J ends, which lost 4 bases and 4 bases, there was a span of 13 bases. The germline CDR1 and CDR2 sequences are SNHLY and FYNNEI. The CDR3 has 14 residues. CDR3 coding DNA: TGTGCCAGCAGTGGGACGGGGGGAAGCACTGAAGCTTTCTTT. It yields the protein CASSGTGGSTEAFF.

In this sample, this clonotype turned up a few times. V usage is TRBV2 and J usage is TRBJ2-3; possibly TRBD1 for D (5 bases). CDR1 and CDR2 (germline): SNHLY, FYNNEI. Trimming removed 2 bases from V and 3 bases from J, with 9 bases in between. CDR3 size: 14 residues. CDR3 sequence: CASSELGVTDTQYF. CDR3 DNA sequence: TGTGCCAGCAGTGAACTAGGGGTTACAGATACGCAGTATTTT.

The V and J genes are TRBV2 and TRBJ1-2, with a possible D match to TRBD1 (6 bases). With 11 bases removed from V and 9 bases from J, the gap between germline ends came to 28 bases. There are 15 residues in the CDR3. CDR1 and CDR2 from the germline V gene are SNHLY and FYNNEI. The CDR3 sequence: CASRYRATTLLSYTF. The CDR3 DNA sequence: TGTGCCTCTCGATACAGGGCAACTACTCTCCTGAGCTACACCTTC.

This clonotype was detected many times. This chain uses TRBV28 with TRBJ2-3; 7 positions agree with TRBD2. The CDR3 has 15 residues. CDR1 and CDR2 from the germline V gene are MDHEN and SYDVKM. V lost 2 bases to trimming and J lost 5 bases; unmatched junction nucleotides: 7. As DNA, the CDR3 is TGTGCCAGCAGTTTAGGTGGGATAGCGGGAGATACGCAGTATTTT. This sequence encodes CASSLGGIAGDTQYF.

In its sample, this clonotype was seen once. The junction does not match germline at one end; this may be a read error. V is TRBV5-1 and J is TRBJ2-4; 7 bases map to TRBD1. CDR3 length: 16 amino acids. CDR1 and CDR2 from the germline V gene are SGHRS and YFSETQ. In DNA form, the CDR3 reads TGTGCCAGCAGCTTGCCAATACGGGACAGCGAAAACATTCAGTACTTC. Translating gives CASSLPIRDSENIQYF.

This clonotype was recorded a few times. The chain recombines TRBV28 with TRBJ2-2; perhaps TRBD1 as D (5 bases). CDR1 is MDHEN, CDR2 SYDVKM, per germline. The CDR3 length is 13 residues. The V end lost 7 bases, the J end lost 15 bases, and 21 bases lay between the germline ends. CDR3 in amino acids: CASKAGRARRLFF. DNA for the CDR3: TGTGCCAGCAAAGCCGGCAGGGCCCGGCGGTTGTTTTTT. Filled out from reference TRBV28 and TRBJ2-2, the complete variable domain reads DVKVTQSSRYLVKRTGEKVFLECVQDMDHENMFWYRQDPGLGLRLIYFSYDVKMKEKGDIPEGYSVSREKKERFSLILESASTNQTSMYLCASKAGRARRLFFGEGSRLTVL.

This clonotype was seen ten or more times. The chain combines TRBV5-1 with TRBJ1-2, with a weak D call TRBD1 (6 bases). The germline V and J ends were trimmed by 5 bases and 0 bases, with 11 bases remaining between them. The germline V gene has CDR1 SGHRS and CDR2 YFSETQ. The CDR3 length is 14 residues. The CDR3 bases are TGCGCCAGCAGAAAGGGGGAGGCTAACTATGGCTACACCTTC. It encodes CASRKGEANYGYTF.

V usage is TRBV19 and J usage is TRBJ2-1; D gene uncertain. The V gene lost 6 bases and the J gene lost 9 bases, with 15 bases spanning the gap. From germline, CDR1 is LNHDA and CDR2 SQIVND (reference sequence). This CDR3 spans 13 amino acids. CDR3: CASRSDGVSEQFF. CDR3 in DNA: TGTGCCAGTAGATCTGACGGCGTCAGTGAGCAGTTCTTC.

This clonotype occurred many times. The chain carries TRBV20-1 and TRBJ2-1, with 7 bases lining up with TRBD2. The CDR3 runs 13 residues. Germline CDR1 DFQATT, CDR2 SNEGSKA (reference sequence). The J segment lost 6 bases and the V segment lost 6 bases, leaving 8 bases of the junction unmatched. CDR3 amino acids: CSALVTSVNEQFF. CDR3 sequence (DNA): TGCAGTGCGTTAGTTACTAGCGTCAATGAGCAGTTCTTC.

The J gene is TRBJ2-7, the V gene TRBV9; possibly TRBD1 or TRBD2 for D (5 bases each). This CDR3 region has 15 residues. With 0 bases removed from V and 3 bases from J, the gap between germline ends came to 13 bases. The germline gives CDR1 SGDLS, CDR2 YYNGEE. CDR3 loop: CASSVASGTGYEQYF. CDR3 bases: TGTGCCAGCAGCGTAGCCTCCGGGACCGGCTACGAGCAGTACTTC.

A word on this clonotype: Given the absence of the conserved phenylalanine or tryptophan at the CDR3 end, a read error is likely. V is TRBV6-9 and J is TRBJ1-2; D possibly corresponds to TRBD1 (6 bases). Deletions cut 3 bases from V and 4 bases from J, with 15 bases between. CDR1 is MNHGY, CDR2 SVAAGI, per germline. The CDR3 length is 15 residues. The CDR3 bases are TGTGCCAGCAGTTACACCGTACAGGGTATCTATGGCTACACCCTC. Translation gives CASSYTVQGIYGYTL.

The chain carries TRBV9 and TRBJ2-7; D might be TRBD1 or TRBD2, each matching 5 bases. Trimming pared 1 base from V and 6 bases from J, leaving 14 bases between. The CDR3 loop spans 14 amino acids. The V gene's germline CDR1 is SGDLS and CDR2 YYNGEE. The CDR3 nucleotides read TGTGCCAGCAGCGTAAACCTCGGGGCTGCCGAGCAGTACTTC. This encodes CASSVNLGAAEQYF.

This clonotype was found a few times. J is TRBJ2-2 and V is TRBV6-1; 8 nucleotides agree with TRBD2. With V trimmed by 10 bases and J by 4 bases, 5 bases remained unmatched. CDR1 and CDR2 (germline): MNHNS, SASEGT. The CDR3 contains 13 residues. The CDR3 nucleotides are TGTGCCACACAGCGGGAGACCACCGGGGAGCTGTTTTTT. Amino acid sequence: CATQRETTGELFF.

This clonotype was seen many times. This chain links TRBV20-1 with TRBJ2-5; D is possibly TRBD2 (5 bases). This CDR3 is 12 amino acids long. Germline CDR1 and CDR2: DFQATT and SNEGSKA (reference sequence). CDR3 protein: CSYRGSKETQYF. CDR3 DNA sequence: TGCTCCTACCGAGGGAGTAAAGAGACCCAGTACTTC.